This TCR beta chain was sequenced in a study of cytomegalovirus exposure and HLA in healthy donors. PCR primers comprised 60 Vbeta and 13 Jbeta primers. The method was immunoSEQ multiplex PCR; TCRdb's version includes in-frame clones alone and lacks a portion of them. The table includes over 150,000 clones, roughly 84% detected once. From germline, CDR1 is LNHNV and CDR2 YYDKDF (reference sequence). V was pared by 6 bases and J by 3 bases, with 21 bases between. The CDR3 totals 16 residues. The gene calls are TRBV15 and TRBJ2-7; D perhaps matches TRBD1 (7 bases). The receptor comes from a boy under 10 years old in good health and CMV-seronegative. Sequencing was carried out using PBMCs. The CDR3 bases are TGTGCCACCAGTCCGACCTTCCAGGGGGGCAACTACGAGCAGTACTTC. This sequence encodes CATSPTFQGGNYEQYF.